This TCR beta chain emerged from a study of CD4 T cells in relation to SARS-CoV-2 and coronaviruses. Assay: immunoSEQ multiplex PCR; the TCRdb copy retains only in-frame clones and omits some. This table has some 30,000 clones, about 75% appearing once. Per germline, CDR1 SGHTA and CDR2 FQGNSA. The CDR3 sequence is 15 residues long. The ends lost 5 bases at V and 3 bases at J; junction bases unmatched: 7. Remarks on this clone: Antigen unknown.

Findings of the study overall: In roughly 60% of donors, memory CD4+ clonotypes crossrecognized SARS-CoV-2 and at least one common cold coronavirus spike.

CD4+ T cells from unexposed donors were obtained before the COVID-19 pandemic (2011-2018). The cells were cultured for 10 days before CD4+ T cells were isolated. Unexposed-donor CD4+ T cells were probed with SARS-CoV-2 S/N and four cold-coronavirus spikes, cells permitting. The source is a human donor in good health. Sequencing was carried out using CD4+ T cells from PBMCs, cultured in vitro. The chain has TRBV7-2 and TRBJ2-1; 7 bases map to TRBD2. CDR3 sequence (DNA): TGTGCCAGCAGCCGCCGAGGCGGGGGCTACAATGAGCAGTTCTTC. Its translation is CASSRRGGGYNEQFF.